A single sample gave rise to the 3 T cell receptor beta chains below, sequenced in a study of cytomegalovirus exposure and HLA in healthy donors. PCR was performed using 60 Vbeta and 13 Jbeta primers. This table comes from immunoSEQ multiplex PCR, and its TCRdb copy is limited to in-frame clones, with some not included. The table lists 160,000 or so clones, roughly 82% of them singletons. The source material was PBMCs. The receptors stem from a woman aged 45-60 years in good health and CMV-seronegative.

A single count supports this clone. DNA of the CDR3: TGTGCCAGCAGCTTAGTGGGAGGGCCCCTTTACGAGCAGTACTTC. Its translation: CASSLVGGPLYEQYF. The chain combines TRBV7-2 with TRBJ2-7, with 7 nucleotides matching TRBD2. Looked up from germline, CDR1 is SGHTA and CDR2 is FQGNSA. This CDR3 spans 15 amino acids. V was clipped by 1 base and J by 4 bases; unmatched bases: 7. Full variable domain (remainder filled in from reference TRBV7-2 and TRBJ2-7): GAGVSQSPSNKVTEKGKDVELRCDPISGHTALYWYRQSLGQGLEFLIYFQGNSAPDKSGLPSDRFSAERTGGSVSTLTIQRTQQEDSAVYLCASSLVGGPLYEQYFGPGTRLTVT.

A few counts support this clone. The rearrangement uses TRBV11-2 and TRBJ2-7; perhaps TRBD1 as D (6 bases). The CDR3 length is 16 residues. The V gene lost 5 bases and the J gene lost 1 base, with 18 bases spanning the gap. Germline CDR1 and CDR2: SGHAT and FQNNGV. The CDR3 sequence: CASSRVGGRSSYEQYF. The CDR3 region has the DNA TGTGCCAGCAGCAGGGTAGGGGGAAGGTCTTCCTACGAGCAGTACTTC. The variable domain in full, completed from reference TRBV11-2 and TRBJ2-7, reads EAGVAQSPRYKIIEKRQSVAFWCNPISGHATLYWYQQILGQGPKLLIQFQNNGVVDDSQLPKDRFSAERLKGVDSTLKIQPAKLEDSAVYLCASSRVGGRSSYEQYFGPGTRLTVT.

This chain links TRBV19 with TRBJ1-2; 7 bases are a match to TRBD1. V lost 8 bases, J lost 3 bases, and 9 bases stayed unmatched. The CDR3 contains 14 residues. Germline V CDR1 and CDR2: LNHDA, SQIVND (reference sequence). The CDR3 DNA reads as TGTGCCAGTCGGAGACAGGGAACCGACTATGGCTACACCTTC. Protein product: CASRRQGTDYGYTF.